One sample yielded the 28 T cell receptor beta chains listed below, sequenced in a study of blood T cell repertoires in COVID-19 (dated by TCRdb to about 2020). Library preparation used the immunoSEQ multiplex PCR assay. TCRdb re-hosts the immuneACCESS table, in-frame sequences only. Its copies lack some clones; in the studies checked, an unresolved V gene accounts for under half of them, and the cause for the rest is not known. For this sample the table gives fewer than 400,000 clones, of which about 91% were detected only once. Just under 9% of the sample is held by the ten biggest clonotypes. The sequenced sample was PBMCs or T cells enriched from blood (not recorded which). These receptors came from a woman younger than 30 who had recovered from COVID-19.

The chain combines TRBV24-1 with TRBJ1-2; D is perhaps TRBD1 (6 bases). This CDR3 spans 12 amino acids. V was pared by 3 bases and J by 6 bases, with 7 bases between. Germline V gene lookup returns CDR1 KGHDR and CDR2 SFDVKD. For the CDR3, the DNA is TGTGCCACCAGTGATAACAGGGATGGCTACACCTTC. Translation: CATSDNRDGYTF.

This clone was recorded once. The CDR3 DNA reads as TGCGCCAGCAGCTTCGACAGGGGTGCGTGGGACACTGAAGCTTTCTTT. The encoded protein is CASSFDRGAWDTEAFF. The V call is TRBV5-1, the J call TRBJ1-1; 8 bases match TRBD1. The V gene end was trimmed by 2 bases and the J gene end by 3 bases; junction bases not matched to a gene: 9. The CDR3 loop spans 16 amino acids. The germline CDR1 and CDR2 sequences are SGHRS and YFSETQ.

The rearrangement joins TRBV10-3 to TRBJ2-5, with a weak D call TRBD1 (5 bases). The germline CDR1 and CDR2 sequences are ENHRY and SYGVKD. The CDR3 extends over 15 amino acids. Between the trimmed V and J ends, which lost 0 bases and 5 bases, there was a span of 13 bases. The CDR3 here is CAISESFGARETQYF. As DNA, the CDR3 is TGTGCCATCAGTGAGTCGTTTGGGGCCAGGGAGACCCAGTACTTC.

The CDR3 bases are TGTGCCAGCTCACCGGGACTAGCCACAGTCAATGAGCAGTTCTTC. This translates into CASSPGLATVNEQFF. The chain combines TRBV18 with TRBJ2-1; 9 nucleotides line up with TRBD2. The junction had 6 bases not matched to a gene; V was cut back by 3 bases and J by 6 bases. Germline values: CDR1 KGHSH, CDR2 LQKENI. The CDR3 covers 15 residues.

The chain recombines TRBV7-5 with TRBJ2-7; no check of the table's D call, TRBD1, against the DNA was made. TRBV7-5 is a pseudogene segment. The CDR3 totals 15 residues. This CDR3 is CVRSRGGQGRYEQYF. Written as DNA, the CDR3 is TGTGTCAGAAGCAGAGGGGGACAGGGTCGCTACGAGCAGTACTTC.

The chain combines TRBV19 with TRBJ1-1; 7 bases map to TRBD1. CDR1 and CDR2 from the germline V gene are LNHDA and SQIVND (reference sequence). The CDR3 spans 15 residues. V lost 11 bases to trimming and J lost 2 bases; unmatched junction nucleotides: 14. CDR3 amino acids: CASRTGQFFNTEAFF. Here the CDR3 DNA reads TGTGCCTCGCGGACAGGCCAATTTTTCAACACTGAAGCTTTCTTT.

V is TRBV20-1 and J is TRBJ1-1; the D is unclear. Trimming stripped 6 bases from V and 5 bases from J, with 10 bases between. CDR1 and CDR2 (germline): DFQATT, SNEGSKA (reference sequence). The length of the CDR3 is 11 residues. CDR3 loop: CSAPRGTEAFF. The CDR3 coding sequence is TGCAGTGCCCCCCGAGGGACTGAAGCTTTCTTT.

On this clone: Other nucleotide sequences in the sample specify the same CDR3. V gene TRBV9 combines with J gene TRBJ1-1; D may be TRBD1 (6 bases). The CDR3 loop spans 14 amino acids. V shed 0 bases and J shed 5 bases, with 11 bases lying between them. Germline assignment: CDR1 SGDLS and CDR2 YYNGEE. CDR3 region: CASSVGGGRTEAFF. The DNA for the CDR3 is TGTGCCAGCAGCGTAGGCGGGGGGCGGACTGAAGCTTTCTTT.

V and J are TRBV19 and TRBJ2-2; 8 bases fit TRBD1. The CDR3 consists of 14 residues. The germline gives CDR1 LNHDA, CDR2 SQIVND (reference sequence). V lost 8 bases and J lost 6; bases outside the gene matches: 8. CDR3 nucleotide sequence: TGTGCCAGTTGGGACAGGTCAGGGTCCGGGGAGCTGTTTTTT. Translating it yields CASWDRSGSGELFF.

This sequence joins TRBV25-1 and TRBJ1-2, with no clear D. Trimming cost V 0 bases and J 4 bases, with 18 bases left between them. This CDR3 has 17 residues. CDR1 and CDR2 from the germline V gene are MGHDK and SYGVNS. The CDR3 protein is CASSEYRPPRSIYGYTF. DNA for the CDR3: TGTGCCAGCAGTGAATATAGGCCACCTAGGTCAATCTATGGCTACACCTTC.

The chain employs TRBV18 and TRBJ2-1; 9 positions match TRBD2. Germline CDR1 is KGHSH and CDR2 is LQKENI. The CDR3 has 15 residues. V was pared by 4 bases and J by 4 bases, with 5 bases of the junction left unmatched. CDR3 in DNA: TGTGCCAGCTCACTTGGGACTAGCAGGTACAATGAGCAGTTCTTC. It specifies CASSLGTSRYNEQFF.

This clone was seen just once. In nucleotides, the CDR3 is TGTGCCAGCATTTCCCGCCCAGGGGCCGTCTATGGCTACACCTTC. This gives the protein CASISRPGAVYGYTF. V usage is TRBV6-5 and J usage is TRBJ1-2; D is possibly TRBD1 (6 bases). Germline lookup yields CDR1 MNHEY and CDR2 SVGAGI. CDR3 size: 15 residues. V lost 7 bases and J lost 4, with 19 bases in between.

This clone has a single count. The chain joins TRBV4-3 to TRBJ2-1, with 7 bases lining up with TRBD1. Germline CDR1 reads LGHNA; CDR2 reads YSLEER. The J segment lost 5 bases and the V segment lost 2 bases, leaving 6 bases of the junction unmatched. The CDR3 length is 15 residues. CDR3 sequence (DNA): TGCGCCAGCAGCCAAATGAGGGGGCTTAACAATGAGCAGTTCTTC. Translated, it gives CASSQMRGLNNEQFF.

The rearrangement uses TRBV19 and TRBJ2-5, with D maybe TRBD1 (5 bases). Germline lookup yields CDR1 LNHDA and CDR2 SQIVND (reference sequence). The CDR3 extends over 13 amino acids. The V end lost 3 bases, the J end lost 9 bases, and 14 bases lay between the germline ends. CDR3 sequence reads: CASSIRSQGAQYF. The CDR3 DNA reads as TGTGCCAGTAGTATCAGGTCGCAAGGGGCCCAGTACTTC.

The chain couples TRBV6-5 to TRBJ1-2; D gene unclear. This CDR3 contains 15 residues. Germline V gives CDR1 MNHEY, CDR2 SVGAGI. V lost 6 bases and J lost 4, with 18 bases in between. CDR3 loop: CASSPQRSSLYGYTF. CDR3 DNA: TGTGCCAGCAGCCCCCAACGTAGCAGCCTCTATGGCTACACCTTC.

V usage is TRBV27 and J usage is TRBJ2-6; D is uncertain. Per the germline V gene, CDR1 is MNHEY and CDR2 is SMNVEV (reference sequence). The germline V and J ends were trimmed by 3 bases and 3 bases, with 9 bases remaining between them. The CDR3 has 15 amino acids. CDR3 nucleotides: TGTGCCAGCAGTTTTGTGCGAGGTGGGGCCAACGTCCTGACTTTC. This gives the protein CASSFVRGGANVLTF.

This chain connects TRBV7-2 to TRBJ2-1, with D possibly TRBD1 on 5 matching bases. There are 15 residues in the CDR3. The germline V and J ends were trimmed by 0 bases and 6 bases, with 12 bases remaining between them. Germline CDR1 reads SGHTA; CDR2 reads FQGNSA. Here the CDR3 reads CASSLAWPQVNEQFF. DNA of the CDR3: TGTGCCAGCAGCTTAGCCTGGCCACAGGTCAATGAGCAGTTCTTC.

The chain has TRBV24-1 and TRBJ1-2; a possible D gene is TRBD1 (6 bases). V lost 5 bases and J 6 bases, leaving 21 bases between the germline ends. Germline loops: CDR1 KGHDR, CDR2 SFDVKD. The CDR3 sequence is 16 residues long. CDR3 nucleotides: TGTGCCACCAGTGGTACCACAGGGAGGGATTTTGATGGCTACACCTTC. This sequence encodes CATSGTTGRDFDGYTF.

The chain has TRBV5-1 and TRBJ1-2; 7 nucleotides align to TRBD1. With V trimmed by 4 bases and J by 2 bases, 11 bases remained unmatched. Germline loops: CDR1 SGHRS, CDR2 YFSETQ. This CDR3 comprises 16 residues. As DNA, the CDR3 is TGCGCCAGCAGCCCAGGGACAGTTGGTTCCAACTATGGCTACACCTTC. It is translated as CASSPGTVGSNYGYTF.

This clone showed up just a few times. For the CDR3, the DNA is TGCAGCGTGGTCCAGGTCCCTGCAGCTTTCTTT. It yields the protein CSVVQVPAAFF. The J gene is TRBJ1-1, the V gene TRBV29-1; D remains ambiguous. Between the trimmed V and J ends, which lost 6 bases and 10 bases, there was a span of 15 bases. Germline CDR1 and CDR2: SQVTM and ANQGSEA. CDR3 length: 11 residues.

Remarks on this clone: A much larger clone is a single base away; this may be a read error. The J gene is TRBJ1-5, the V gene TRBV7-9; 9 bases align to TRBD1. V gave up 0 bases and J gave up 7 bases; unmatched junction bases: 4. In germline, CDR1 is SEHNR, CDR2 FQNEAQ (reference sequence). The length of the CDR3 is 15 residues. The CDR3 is CASSLAGTGKQPQHF. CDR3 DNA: TGTGCCAGCAGCTTAGCCGGGACAGGGAAACAGCCCCAGCATTTT.

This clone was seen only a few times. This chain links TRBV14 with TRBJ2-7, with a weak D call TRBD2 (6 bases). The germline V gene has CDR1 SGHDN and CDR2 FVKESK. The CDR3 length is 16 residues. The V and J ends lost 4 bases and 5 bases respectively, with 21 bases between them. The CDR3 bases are TGTGCCAGCAGCCCTAGCGCTAGACTAGTGGTGGACGAGCAGTACTTC. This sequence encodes CASSPSARLVVDEQYF.

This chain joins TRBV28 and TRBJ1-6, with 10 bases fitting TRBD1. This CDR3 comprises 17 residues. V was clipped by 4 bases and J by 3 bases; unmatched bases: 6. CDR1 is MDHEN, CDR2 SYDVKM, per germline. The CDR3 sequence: CASSSPGDRGYNSPLHF. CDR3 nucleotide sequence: TGTGCCAGCAGTTCGCCCGGGGACAGGGGCTATAATTCACCCCTCCACTTT. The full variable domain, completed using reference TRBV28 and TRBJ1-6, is DVKVTQSSRYLVKRTGEKVFLECVQDMDHENMFWYRQDPGLGLRLIYFSYDVKMKEKGDIPEGYSVSREKKERFSLILESASTNQTSMYLCASSSPGDRGYNSPLHFGNGTRLTVT.

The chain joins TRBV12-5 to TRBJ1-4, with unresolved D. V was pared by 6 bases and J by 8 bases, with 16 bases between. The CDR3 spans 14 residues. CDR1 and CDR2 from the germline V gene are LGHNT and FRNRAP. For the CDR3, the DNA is TGTGCTAGTGGGGGGTGGGAGGTTTGGGAAAAACTGTTTTTT. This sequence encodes CASGGWEVWEKLFF.

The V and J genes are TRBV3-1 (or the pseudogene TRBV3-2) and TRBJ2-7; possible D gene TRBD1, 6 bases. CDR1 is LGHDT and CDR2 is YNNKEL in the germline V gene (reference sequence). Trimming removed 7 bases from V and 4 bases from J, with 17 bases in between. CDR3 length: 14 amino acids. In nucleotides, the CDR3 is TGTGCCAGCATGGGGCAGGGGATTAATTACGAGCAGTACTTC. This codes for CASMGQGINYEQYF.

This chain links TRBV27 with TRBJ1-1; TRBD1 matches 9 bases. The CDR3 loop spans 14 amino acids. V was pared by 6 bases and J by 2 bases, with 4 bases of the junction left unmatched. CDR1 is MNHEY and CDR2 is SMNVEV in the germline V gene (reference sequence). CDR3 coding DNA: TGTGCCAGCAGCACAACAGGGGGCAACACTGAAGCTTTCTTT. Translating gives CASSTTGGNTEAFF.

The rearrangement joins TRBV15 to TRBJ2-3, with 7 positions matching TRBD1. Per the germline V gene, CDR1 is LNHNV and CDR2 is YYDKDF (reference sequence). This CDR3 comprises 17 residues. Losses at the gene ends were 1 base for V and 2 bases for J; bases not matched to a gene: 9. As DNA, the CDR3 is TGTGCCACCAGCAGAGCCCCTCGACAGGGAATCACAGATACGCAGTATTTT. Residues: CATSRAPRQGITDTQYF.

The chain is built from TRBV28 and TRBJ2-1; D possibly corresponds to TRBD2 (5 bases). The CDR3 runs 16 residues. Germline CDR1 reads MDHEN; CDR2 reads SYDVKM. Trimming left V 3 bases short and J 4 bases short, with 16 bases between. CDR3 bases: TGTGCCAGCAGTTTTATCCGGGCCGCGGGTTACAATGAGCAGTTCTTC. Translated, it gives CASSFIRAAGYNEQFF.